Listed below are T cell receptor beta chains from one sample, sequenced in a study of cytomegalovirus exposure and HLA in healthy donors. Some clones are missing from TCRdb's copy, which holds only in-frame ones; the method was immunoSEQ multiplex PCR. The top ten hold 2% to 2.5% of the sample, which has around 150,000 clones, roughly 85% seen once. The material sequenced was PBMCs. Receptor source: a man between 18 and 35 years old in good health and CMV-seropositive. Both conserved end residues are part of each CDR3. A D gene is named only where the DNA matches it firmly. Where a row states a size, it is once, few, many or the class of an expanded clone; other rows omit it.

d_call,clone_size,j_call,v_call,cdr3_nt,cdr3_aa
TRBD1,.,TRBJ2-7,TRBV7-2,TGTGCCAGCAGCCGCGGACAGGGGGTGGGCTACGAGCAGTACTTC,CASSRGQGVGYEQYF
TRBD1,few,TRBJ1-5,TRBV19,TGTGCCAGTAGGGACAGGGGAAAGCCCCAGCATTTT,CASRDRGKPQHF
.,.,TRBJ1-4,TRBV21-1,TGTGCCAGCAGCAAACAGTGCCGTGCAACTAATGAAAAACTGTTTTTT,CASSKQCRATNEKLFF
.,.,TRBJ2-2,TRBV11-3,TGTGCCAGCAGCTTAGATAGCGGGGAGCTGTTTTTT,CASSLDSGELFF
TRBD1,.,TRBJ2-7,TRBV7-8,TGTGCCAGCAGCCCCCACAGGGGAAAATCCTACGAGCAGTACTTC,CASSPHRGKSYEQYF
TRBD2,.,TRBJ2-7,TRBV7-2,TGTGCCAGCAGCTTAGATTATGGCGGGGGGGAGATCGAGCAGTACTTC,CASSLDYGGGEIEQYF
TRBD1,.,TRBJ1-2,TRBV6-5,TGTGCCAGCACCCGACAGGGTTCAGCTAACTATGGCTACACCTTC,CASTRQGSANYGYTF
TRBD2,.,TRBJ2-2,TRBV15,TGTGCCACCAGCTCACCGACTAGCGGGGGGCCCGGGGAGCTGTTTTTT,CATSSPTSGGPGELFF
.,.,TRBJ2-7,TRBV9,TGTGCCAGCAGCGTGAGTCCAGGGATGGACTACGAGCAGTACTTC,CASSVSPGMDYEQYF
.,.,TRBJ1-2,TRBV19,TGTGCCAGTATATCCGGGCAGGGCCATGGCTACACCTTC,CASISGQGHGYTF
.,few,TRBJ1-6,TRBV9,TGTGCCAGCAGCGTATTTCAAAATTCACCCCTCCACTTT,CASSVFQNSPLHF
TRBD2,.,TRBJ2-6,TRBV7-6,TGTGCCAGCAGCGGAGCGGGACTGATGAGCTCTGGGGCCAACGGCCTGACTTTC,CASSGAGLMSSGANGLTF
.,.,TRBJ2-2,TRBV19,TGTGCCAGTAGCCGAGACAGAAACACCGGGGAGCTGTTTTTT,CASSRDRNTGELFF
.,.,TRBJ2-7,TRBV2,TGTGCCAGCAGCGTTTCTTACGAGCAGTACTTC,CASSVSYEQYF
.,.,TRBJ1-1,TRBV5-1,TGCGCCAGCAGCTTCTCAGGGGAGAACACTGAAGCTTTCTTT,CASSFSGENTEAFF
TRBD1,.,TRBJ1-1,TRBV25-1,TGTGCCAGCAGTGAAGCGGGACAGGTTTTTGAAGCTTTCTTT,CASSEAGQVFEAFF
.,few,TRBJ2-6,TRBV4-3,TGCGCCAGCAGCCAAGACGGCGGGGTTCCTGGGGCCAACGTCCTGACTTTC,CASSQDGGVPGANVLTF
.,.,TRBJ2-6,TRBV9,TGTGCCAGCAGCGCCGGGAGATCTGGGGCCAACGTCCTGACTTTC,CASSAGRSGANVLTF
TRBD1,.,TRBJ1-5,TRBV7-9,TGTTCCAGCAGTTCTCAGACAGGGGTCAATCAGCCCCAGCATTTT,CSSSSQTGVNQPQHF
.,.,TRBJ2-7,TRBV5-6,TGTGCCAGCAATTCCGGCGGGACCGAGCAGTACTTC,CASNSGGTEQYF
TRBD1,few,TRBJ2-3,TRBV5-8,TGTGCCAGCAGCAAAGGGACAGGGGAAACAGATACGCAGTATTTT,CASSKGTGETDTQYF
TRBD1,.,TRBJ1-5,TRBV4-2,TGTGCCAGCAGCAGAAGGACAGGGGGCAATCAGCCCCAGCATTTT,CASSRRTGGNQPQHF
TRBD1,once,TRBJ2-7,TRBV2,TGTGCCTCCGGGACAGATTTCTACGAGCAGTACTTC,CASGTDFYEQYF
.,.,TRBJ2-5,TRBV18,TGTGCCAGCTCACCCCCACGCGGGACGGAAGAGACCCAGTACTTC,CASSPPRGTEETQYF
.,.,TRBJ1-1,TRBV13,TGTGCCAGCAGCTTAGTTACAGGGAACACTGAAGCTTTCTTT,CASSLVTGNTEAFF
TRBD2,few,TRBJ2-4,TRBV6-1,TGTGCCAGCAGGGGTAGGGAGGGTTCCAAAAACAGTCAGTACTTC,CASRGREGSKNSQYF
TRBD2,.,TRBJ2-3,TRBV4-2,TGTGCCAGCAGCCAGTCAAATTCGGCGGGGGGCGGGGTTACGCAGTATTTT,CASSQSNSAGGGVTQYF
TRBD1,.,TRBJ2-1,TRBV27,TGTGCCAGCAGTCCAGGGGACAGGGGAGACAATGAGCAGTTCTTC,CASSPGDRGDNEQFF
.,.,TRBJ1-5,TRBV5-8,TGTGCCAGCAGCTTCAAAGGGAACGAGGGCCAGCCCCAGCATTTT,CASSFKGNEGQPQHF
TRBD1,.,TRBJ2-3,TRBV6-5,TGTGCCAGCAGTAGCAGGACAGGTCTTGTAGATACGCAGTATTTT,CASSSRTGLVDTQYF
TRBD2,.,TRBJ2-6,TRBV9,TGTGCCAGCAGCGTAGAGGTAGCGGGGAGGCCTGGGGCCAACGGCCTGACTTTC,CASSVEVAGRPGANGLTF
TRBD1,.,TRBJ1-4,TRBV6-5,TGTGCCAGCAGTTTAGTACAGGGGGCAGCTAATGAAAAACTGTTTTTT,CASSLVQGAANEKLFF
.,.,TRBJ2-2,TRBV19,TGTGCCAGTAGTATAGTAGGGGGAGCCGGGGAGCTGTTTTTT,CASSIVGGAGELFF
TRBD1,.,TRBJ1-2,TRBV6-6,TGTGCCAGCAGCTACCACGGACAGGGAGACTATGGCTACACCTTC,CASSYHGQGDYGYTF
.,.,TRBJ2-1,TRBV11-2,TGTGCCAGCAGCTTAGCGTGGGCGGCAGGGTACTATAATGAGCAGTTCTTC,CASSLAWAAGYYNEQFF
.,.,TRBJ2-3,TRBV4-3,TGCGCCAGCAGCCAAGGAACTAGCAACACAGATACGCAGTATTTT,CASSQGTSNTDTQYF
.,.,TRBJ2-7,TRBV13,TGTGCCAGCAGCTTAGGCCGGGTGTCCTACGAGCAGTACTTC,CASSLGRVSYEQYF
.,once,TRBJ1-6,TRBV5-8,TGTGCCAGCAGCTTGCGGGGGGGGACCCGGACGGTGTTGACACCCCTCCACTTT,CASSLRGGTRTVLTPLHF
TRBD1,.,TRBJ2-2,TRBV18,TGTGCCAGCTCAAATCGGGACAGTTACACCGGGGAGCTGTTTTTT,CASSNRDSYTGELFF
.,.,TRBJ2-7,TRBV19,TGTGCCAGTAGTATGCAGGGCTCACCCTACGAGCAGTACTTC,CASSMQGSPYEQYF
.,.,TRBJ1-5,TRBV4-3,TGCGCCAGCAGCCAAGATGCCCCCAATCCCCACACAGGGATCAATCAGCCCCAGCATTTT,CASSQDAPNPHTGINQPQHF